What follows are 30 T cell receptor beta chains derived from one specimen sequenced in a study of lymphopenia after photon versus proton radiotherapy. Using immunoSEQ multiplex PCR, the repertoire was profiled, and TCRdb retains in-frame clones only, with some absent. The sample holds about 30,000 clones, 85% to 95% seen once. The source material was peripheral blood, sampled from a patient treated with photon-based radiotherapy. These receptors all stem from a woman between 50 and 59 years old with cholangiocarcinoma.

The chain employs TRBV18 and TRBJ2-1, with 8 positions matching TRBD2. The CDR3 contains 16 residues. Per germline, CDR1 KGHSH and CDR2 LQKENI. J gave up 8 bases and V 1 base, and 10 bases lay outside the gene matches. The CDR3 loop reads CASSPRPSRGGDEQFF. The CDR3, as DNA: TGTGCCAGCTCACCACGCCCCTCTCGGGGGGGCGATGAGCAGTTCTTC.

The gene calls are TRBV7-9 and TRBJ1-1; D gene uncertain. Per the germline V gene, CDR1 is SEHNR and CDR2 is FQNEAQ (reference sequence). The V end lost 1 base, the J end lost 3 bases, and 12 bases lay between the germline ends. The CDR3 loop spans 15 amino acids. The CDR3 here is CASSLGTPRHTEAFF. As DNA, the CDR3 is TGTGCCAGCAGCTTAGGAACCCCCAGGCACACTGAAGCTTTCTTT.

CDR3 sequence: CASSGRAYEQYF. CDR3 nucleotides: TGTGCCAGCTCGGGACGGGCCTACGAGCAGTACTTC. The chain employs TRBV11-2 and TRBJ2-7; D may correspond to TRBD1 or TRBD2 (5 bases each). The germline CDR1 and CDR2 sequences are SGHAT and FQNNGV. This CDR3 spans 12 amino acids. V was trimmed by 8 bases and J by 2 bases, leaving 10 bases between them. The variable domain in full, with the rest retrieved from reference TRBV11-2 and TRBJ2-7, is EAGVAQSPRYKIIEKRQSVAFWCNPISGHATLYWYQQILGQGPKLLIQFQNNGVVDDSQLPKDRFSAERLKGVDSTLKIQPAKLEDSAVYLCASSGRAYEQYFGPGTRLTVT.

The V gene is TRBV27, the J gene TRBJ2-5; weak D call: TRBD1 (5 bases). This CDR3 region has 14 residues. In germline, CDR1 is MNHEY, CDR2 SMNVEV (reference sequence). V was shortened by 8 bases and J by 6 bases, with 19 bases between the two germline ends. The CDR3 bases are TGTGCCAGCGGGGCTGGCTATATGGGAAAGACCCAGTACTTC. Translation gives CASGAGYMGKTQYF.

Here the CDR3 reads CASSGSVRVSGNTIYF. The CDR3 DNA follows: TGTGCCAGCAGCGGCTCCGTACGCGTCTCTGGAAACACCATATATTTT. The chain uses TRBV7-2 and TRBJ1-3; D remains ambiguous. The germline V gene has CDR1 SGHTA and CDR2 FQGNSA. This CDR3 contains 16 residues. Deletions cut 5 bases from V and 0 bases from J, with 14 bases between.

The genes are TRBV14 and TRBJ1-2; tentative D call: TRBD1 (5 bases). Trimming removed 4 bases at V and 3 bases at J, with 15 bases between. CDR1 is SGHDN, CDR2 FVKESK, per germline. The length of the CDR3 is 15 residues. For the CDR3, the DNA is TGTGCCAGCAGCCGTTTTGCAGGGTGGTACTATGGCTACACCTTC. Residues: CASSRFAGWYYGYTF.

This chain connects TRBV7-2 to TRBJ1-4; D call uncertain. The ends were cut back, 0 bases at V and 10 bases at J, with 15 bases in the middle. The CDR3 contains 15 residues. The germline V gene encodes CDR1 SGHTA and CDR2 FQGNSA. For the CDR3, the DNA is TGTGCCAGCAGCTTAGCGCGCGGGAGTTCGGGAAAACTGTTTTTT. This translates into CASSLARGSSGKLFF.

The chain employs TRBV7-2 and TRBJ2-5, with D possibly being TRBD2 (5 bases). The V gene lost 5 bases and the J gene lost 10 bases, with 17 bases spanning the gap. CDR1 and CDR2 from the germline V gene are SGHTA and FQGNSA. The CDR3 sequence is 13 residues long. CDR3 sequence: CASSLLGRVDQYF. The CDR3 DNA is TGTGCCAGCAGCCTCCTTGGGCGGGTGGACCAGTACTTC.

This clone was seen a single time. The V and J genes are TRBV19 and TRBJ2-6; 9 nucleotides align to TRBD1. V was pared by 7 bases and J by 2 bases, with 24 bases of the junction left unmatched. This CDR3 has 22 amino acids. Per germline, CDR1 LNHDA and CDR2 SQIVND (reference sequence). The CDR3 protein is CASTNWGFLKQGAPPGANVLTF. The CDR3 DNA is TGTGCCAGTACGAACTGGGGCTTCCTAAAACAGGGGGCGCCCCCTGGGGCCAACGTCCTGACTTTC.

The V gene is TRBV2, the J gene TRBJ1-1; a possible D gene is TRBD1 (5 bases). Germline V gene lookup returns CDR1 SNHLY and CDR2 FYNNEI. V was trimmed by 1 base and J by 5 bases, leaving 14 bases between them. The CDR3 covers 15 residues. The chain's CDR3 is CASSEDGGGWTEAFF. The DNA of the CDR3 is TGTGCCAGCAGTGAAGACGGGGGAGGGTGGACTGAAGCTTTCTTT.

The V gene is TRBV7-2, the J gene TRBJ2-1; D is unresolved. This CDR3 has 12 amino acids. Per the germline V gene, CDR1 is SGHTA and CDR2 is FQGNSA. V dropped 5 bases and J dropped 9 bases, with 11 bases sitting between them. CDR3 nucleotides: TGTGCCAGCAGCCCTAACGTCCCTGAGCAGTTCTTC. The encoded protein is CASSPNVPEQFF. Looking up the rest from reference TRBV7-2 and TRBJ2-1 gives the full variable domain: GAGVSQSPSNKVTEKGKDVELRCDPISGHTALYWYRQSLGQGLEFLIYFQGNSAPDKSGLPSDRFSAERTGGSVSTLTIQRTQQEDSAVYLCASSPNVPEQFFGPGTRLTVL.

The chain links TRBV27 to TRBJ2-7; D is unresolved. V was pared by 2 bases and J by 3 bases, with 8 bases between. Germline V gives CDR1 MNHEY, CDR2 SMNVEV (reference sequence). CDR3 length: 13 amino acids. For the CDR3, the DNA is TGTGCCAGCAGTTTAGGGCAGAACTACGAGCAGTACTTC. Amino acids: CASSLGQNYEQYF.

This chain uses TRBV5-5 with TRBJ1-2, with 10 bases lining up with TRBD1. V trimming: 4 bases; J trimming: 14 bases; junction bases outside the gene matches: 11. Germline lookup yields CDR1 SGHKS and CDR2 YYEKEE (reference sequence). CDR3 length: 13 residues. This chain's CDR3 is CASSTGTGDYNTF. DNA of the CDR3: TGTGCCAGCAGCACCGGGACAGGGGATTATAATACCTTC.

The chain employs TRBV5-5 and TRBJ1-2; a possible D gene is TRBD1 (5 bases). There are 15 residues in the CDR3. The V gene lost 0 bases and the J gene lost 5 bases, with 14 bases spanning the gap. The germline V gene encodes CDR1 SGHKS and CDR2 YYEKEE (reference sequence). In nucleotides, the CDR3 is TGTGCCAGCAGCTTGGGGGCAGGGACGGAATATGGCTACACCTTC. Encoded protein: CASSLGAGTEYGYTF.

This rearrangement joins TRBV19 to TRBJ1-3; perhaps TRBD1 as D (5 bases). This CDR3 contains 14 residues. The germline V and J ends were trimmed by 3 bases and 3 bases, with 9 bases remaining between them. CDR1 is LNHDA and CDR2 is SQIVND in the germline V gene (reference sequence). The CDR3 loop reads CASSIMGVGNTIYF. The DNA of the CDR3 is TGTGCCAGTAGTATCATGGGGGTTGGAAACACCATATATTTT.

The table lists this clone with a count of one. The chain links TRBV29-1 to TRBJ1-2; 7 bases map to TRBD1. The CDR3 loop spans 14 amino acids. Trimming removed 4 bases from V and 3 bases from J; junction bases left unmatched: 8. Germline V CDR1 and CDR2: SQVTM, ANQGSEA. CDR3 sequence reads: CSVGTQGEDYGYTF. Here the CDR3 DNA reads TGCAGCGTTGGCACTCAGGGGGAAGACTATGGCTACACCTTC.

The V gene is TRBV20-1, the J gene TRBJ1-2; D might be TRBD1 (5 bases). Germline V gene lookup returns CDR1 DFQATT and CDR2 SNEGSKA (reference sequence). V was clipped by 6 bases and J by 8 bases, with 13 bases between them. The CDR3 is 11 amino acids. CDR3 loop: CSATTGTGYTF. CDR3 sequence (DNA): TGCAGTGCCACCACGGGGACGGGCTACACCTTC.

The gene calls are TRBV6-1 and TRBJ2-7; TRBD1 matches 7 bases. The CDR3 spans 13 residues. The ends lost 11 bases at V and 3 bases at J; junction bases unmatched: 10. Germline loops: CDR1 MNHNS, CDR2 SASEGT. CDR3 protein: CAGTTGQSYEQYF. The CDR3, as DNA: TGTGCCGGGACGACAGGGCAAAGCTACGAGCAGTACTTC.

The chain is built from TRBV25-1 and TRBJ2-5, with D possibly being TRBD2 (6 bases). CDR1 MGHDK and CDR2 SYGVNS come from the germline V gene. Trimming stripped 3 bases from V and 5 bases from J, with 19 bases between. This CDR3 is 16 amino acids long. The CDR3 loop is CASSEGREARLETQYF. In DNA, the CDR3 is TGTGCCAGCAGTGAGGGCAGGGAGGCTCGATTGGAGACCCAGTACTTC.

The V gene is TRBV4-3, the J gene TRBJ1-5; weak D call: TRBD1 (6 bases). CDR3 length: 15 residues. CDR1 and CDR2 (germline): LGHNA, YSLEER. V lost 0 bases and J lost 3, with 9 bases in between. CDR3 in amino acids: CASSQEGGPNQPQHF. CDR3 bases: TGCGCCAGCAGCCAAGAGGGGGGGCCCAATCAGCCCCAGCATTTT.

The CDR3 DNA follows: TGTGCCAGTTGCAAACCGGGACAGGCGAATCAGCCCCAGCATTTT. This encodes CASCKPGQANQPQHF. The chain employs TRBV19 and TRBJ1-5, with 8 bases matching TRBD1. CDR1 LNHDA and CDR2 SQIVND come from the germline V gene (reference sequence). This CDR3 has 15 amino acids. Trimming cost V 8 bases and J 4 bases; bases outside gene matches: 10. Supplemented by reference TRBV19 and TRBJ1-5, the full variable domain reads DGGITQSPKYLFRKEGQNVTLSCEQNLNHDAMYWYRQDPGQGLRLIYYSQIVNDFQKGDIAEGYSVSREKKESFPLTVTSAQKNPTAFYLCASCKPGQANQPQHFGDGTRLSIL.

The chain joins TRBV18 to TRBJ1-3; 7 bases fit TRBD1. Trimming removed 3 bases from V and 0 bases from J; junction bases left unmatched: 17. The CDR3 covers 20 residues. In germline, CDR1 is KGHSH, CDR2 LQKENI. The CDR3 sequence: CASSPRELDRPTHSGNTIYF. CDR3 DNA sequence: TGTGCCAGCTCACCCCGGGAATTGGACAGGCCCACACACTCTGGAAACACCATATATTTT.

V gene TRBV4-3 combines with J gene TRBJ2-3; no firm D call. Germline V gene data show CDR1 as LGHNA and CDR2 as YSLEER. This CDR3 is built from 16 residues. Trimming shortened V by 0 bases and J by 1 base, and 11 bases separated the two germline ends. The CDR3 region is CASSQDSHYGTDTQYF. For the CDR3, the DNA is TGCGCCAGCAGCCAAGATTCTCATTACGGCACAGATACGCAGTATTTT.

There are a few counts of this clone. The CDR3 loop reads CASSATGPRGYTF. CDR3 nucleotides: TGTGCCAGCAGTGCGACAGGGCCGCGTGGCTACACCTTC. V usage is TRBV6-5 and J usage is TRBJ1-2; 7 positions match TRBD1. The germline V gene has CDR1 MNHEY and CDR2 SVGAGI. This CDR3 spans 13 amino acids. Trimming cost V 5 bases and J 7 bases; bases outside gene matches: 7.

The chain couples TRBV13 to TRBJ2-3; D may correspond to TRBD1 or TRBD2 (5 bases each). Germline CDR1 PRHDT, CDR2 FYEKMQ (reference sequence). V dropped 5 bases and J dropped 3 bases, with 12 bases sitting between them. The CDR3 totals 14 residues. CDR3 region: CASSLGGVTDTQYF. The DNA of the CDR3 is TGTGCCAGCAGCCTTGGGGGAGTTACAGATACGCAGTATTTT.

V usage is TRBV28 and J usage is TRBJ1-5, with TRBD1 matching over 8 bases. The CDR3 loop spans 20 amino acids. V dropped 6 bases and J dropped 4; count of bases not matched to a gene: 23. Germline CDR1 MDHEN, CDR2 SYDVKM. In nucleotides, the CDR3 is TGTGCCAGCAGCGTTTCCCCCAGGGGGCGGCGTGAGTATTGGAATCAGCCCCAGCATTTT. It specifies CASSVSPRGRREYWNQPQHF.

This clone appeared once. The V and J genes are TRBV11-3 and TRBJ2-2; D remains unclear. CDR1 and CDR2 from the germline V gene are SGHNT and YENEEA. V lost 0 bases and J lost 7, with 3 bases in between. This CDR3 is built from 12 residues. CDR3 protein: CASSLEVGELFF. The CDR3 coding sequence is TGTGCCAGCAGCTTAGAGGTCGGGGAGCTGTTTTTT.

The genes are TRBV7-2 and TRBJ2-1, with D perhaps matching TRBD2 (6 bases). Per germline, CDR1 SGHTA and CDR2 FQGNSA. CDR3 size: 14 residues. V was shortened by 1 base and J by 8 bases, with 12 bases between the two germline ends. The DNA for the CDR3 is TGTGCCAGCAGCTTAGGGCGGGACTGGGATGAGCAGTTCTTC. It codes for CASSLGRDWDEQFF. The complete variable domain, with remaining parts taken from reference TRBV7-2 and TRBJ2-1, reads GAGVSQSPSNKVTEKGKDVELRCDPISGHTALYWYRQSLGQGLEFLIYFQGNSAPDKSGLPSDRFSAERTGGSVSTLTIQRTQQEDSAVYLCASSLGRDWDEQFFGPGTRLTVL.

The chain combines TRBV7-2 with TRBJ2-3; D gene uncertain. From germline, CDR1 is SGHTA and CDR2 FQGNSA. V dropped 6 bases and J dropped 1 base, with 14 bases sitting between them. The CDR3 has 15 amino acids. CDR3: CASRVSPGGTDTQYF. In nucleotides, the CDR3 is TGTGCCAGCAGGGTCTCGCCGGGTGGCACAGATACGCAGTATTTT. Full variable domain (missing parts from reference TRBV7-2 and TRBJ2-3): GAGVSQSPSNKVTEKGKDVELRCDPISGHTALYWYRQSLGQGLEFLIYFQGNSAPDKSGLPSDRFSAERTGGSVSTLTIQRTQQEDSAVYLCASRVSPGGTDTQYFGPGTRLTVL.

The chain couples TRBV11-2 to TRBJ1-2, with D maybe TRBD1 (6 bases). CDR3 length equals 16 residues. Germline V lookup: CDR1 SGHAT, CDR2 FQNNGV. Between the trimmed V and J ends, which lost 5 bases and 1 base, there was a span of 17 bases. CDR3 residues: CASSRPGTIYNYGYTF. CDR3 in DNA: TGTGCCAGCAGCCGTCCCGGGACAATATATAACTATGGCTACACCTTC.